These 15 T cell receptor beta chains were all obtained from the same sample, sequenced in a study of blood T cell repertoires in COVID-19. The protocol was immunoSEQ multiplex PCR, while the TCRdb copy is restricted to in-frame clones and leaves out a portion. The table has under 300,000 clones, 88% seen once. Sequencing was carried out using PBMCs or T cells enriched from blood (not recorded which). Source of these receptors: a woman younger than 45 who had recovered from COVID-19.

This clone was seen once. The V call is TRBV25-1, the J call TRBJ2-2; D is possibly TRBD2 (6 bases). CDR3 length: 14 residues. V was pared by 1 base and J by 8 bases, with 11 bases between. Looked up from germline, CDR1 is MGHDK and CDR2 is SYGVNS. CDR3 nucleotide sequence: TGTGCCAGCAGTGAATTAGGGACTCCTGGGGAGCTGTTTTTT. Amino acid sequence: CASSELGTPGELFF. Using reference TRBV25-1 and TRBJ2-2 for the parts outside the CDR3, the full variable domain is EADIYQTPRYLVIGTGKKITLECSQTMGHDKMYWYQQDPGMELHLIHYSYGVNSTEKGDLSSESTVSRIRTEHFPLTLESARPSHTSQYLCASSELGTPGELFFGEGSRLTVL.

CDR3: CASSLLWGGGQPQHF. The CDR3 DNA reads TGTGCCAGCAGCTTATTGTGGGGGGGCGGTCAGCCCCAGCATTTT. This rearrangement joins TRBV5-8 to TRBJ1-5, with a weak D call TRBD1 (6 bases). V was cut by 2 bases and J by 6 bases, with 15 bases left in between. CDR3 length: 15 amino acids. Germline V gene data show CDR1 as SGHTS and CDR2 as YDEGEE.

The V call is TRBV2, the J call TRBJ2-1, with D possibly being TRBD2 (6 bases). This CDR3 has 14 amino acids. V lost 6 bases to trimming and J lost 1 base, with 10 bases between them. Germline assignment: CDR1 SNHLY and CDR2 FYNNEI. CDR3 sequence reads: CASRDGTSYNEQFF. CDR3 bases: TGTGCCAGCAGGGACGGGACTTCCTACAATGAGCAGTTCTTC.

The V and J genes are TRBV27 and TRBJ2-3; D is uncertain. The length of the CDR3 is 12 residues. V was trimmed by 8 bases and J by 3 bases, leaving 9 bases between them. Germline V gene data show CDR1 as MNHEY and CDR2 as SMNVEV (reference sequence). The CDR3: CASSGRTDTQYF. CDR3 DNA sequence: TGTGCCAGCTCCGGCAGGACAGATACGCAGTATTTT.

The CDR3: CASSHGSGSYNEQFF. The CDR3 DNA reads TGTGCCAGCAGCCACGGGAGTGGATCCTACAATGAGCAGTTCTTC. J is TRBJ2-1 and V is TRBV7-6, with D maybe TRBD2 (6 bases). The CDR3 contains 15 residues. Between the trimmed V and J ends, which lost 5 bases and 1 base, there was a span of 12 bases. CDR1 is SGHVS, CDR2 FNYEAQ, per germline.

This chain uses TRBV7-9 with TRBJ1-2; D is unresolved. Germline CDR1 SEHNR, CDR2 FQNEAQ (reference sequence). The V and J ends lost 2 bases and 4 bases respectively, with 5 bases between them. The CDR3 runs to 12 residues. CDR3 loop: CASSLQFYGYTF. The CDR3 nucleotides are TGTGCCAGCAGCTTACAGTTCTATGGCTACACCTTC.

The CDR3: CASSTVAGQAYTF. CDR3 bases: TGTGCCAGTAGTACTGTCGCGGGACAGGCCTACACCTTC. The chain recombines TRBV19 with TRBJ1-2; TRBD1 aligns across 8 bases. Germline CDR1 and CDR2: LNHDA and SQIVND (reference sequence). The V segment lost 4 bases and the J segment 10 bases; nucleotides outside the gene matches: 8. The CDR3 extends over 13 amino acids.

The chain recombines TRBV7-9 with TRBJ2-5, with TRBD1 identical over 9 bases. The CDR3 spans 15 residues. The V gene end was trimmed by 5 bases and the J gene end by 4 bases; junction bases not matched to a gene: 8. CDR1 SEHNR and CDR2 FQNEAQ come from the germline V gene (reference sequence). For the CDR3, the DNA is TGTGCCAGCAGCCCCCGGACAGGGGAGTTAGAGACCCAGTACTTC. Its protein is CASSPRTGELETQYF.

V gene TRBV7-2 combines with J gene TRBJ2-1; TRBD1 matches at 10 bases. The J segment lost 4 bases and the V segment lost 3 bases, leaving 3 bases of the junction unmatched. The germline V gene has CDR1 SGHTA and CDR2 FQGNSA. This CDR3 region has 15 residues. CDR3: CASSFRTGGYNEQFF. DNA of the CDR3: TGTGCCAGCAGCTTCCGGACAGGGGGTTACAATGAGCAGTTCTTC.

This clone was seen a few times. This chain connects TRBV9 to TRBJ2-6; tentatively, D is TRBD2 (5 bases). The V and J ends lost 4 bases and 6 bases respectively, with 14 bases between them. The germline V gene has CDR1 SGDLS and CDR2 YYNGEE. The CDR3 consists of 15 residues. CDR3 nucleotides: TGTGCCAGCAGCATGCGGACGGGGTCGGCCAACGTCCTGACTTTC. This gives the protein CASSMRTGSANVLTF.

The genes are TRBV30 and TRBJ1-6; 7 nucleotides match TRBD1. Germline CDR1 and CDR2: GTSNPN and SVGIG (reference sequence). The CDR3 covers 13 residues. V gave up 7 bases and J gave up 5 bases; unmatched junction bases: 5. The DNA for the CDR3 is TGTGCCTCACACGGGACAGATAATTCACCCCTCCACTTT. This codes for CASHGTDNSPLHF.

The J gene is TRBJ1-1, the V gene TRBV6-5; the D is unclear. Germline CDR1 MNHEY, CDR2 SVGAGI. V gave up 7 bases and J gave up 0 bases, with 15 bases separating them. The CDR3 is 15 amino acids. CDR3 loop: CASMARVGLNTEAFF. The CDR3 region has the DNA TGTGCCAGCATGGCCCGGGTAGGCTTGAACACTGAAGCTTTCTTT.

CDR3 nucleotide sequence: TGTGCCAGCACCGAAGACTCCTATGGCTACACCTTC. Translating it yields CASTEDSYGYTF. V is TRBV6-5 and J is TRBJ1-2; D is uncertain. V was cut by 7 bases and J by 4 bases, with 10 bases left in between. CDR3 length: 12 amino acids. Germline V CDR1 and CDR2: MNHEY, SVGAGI.

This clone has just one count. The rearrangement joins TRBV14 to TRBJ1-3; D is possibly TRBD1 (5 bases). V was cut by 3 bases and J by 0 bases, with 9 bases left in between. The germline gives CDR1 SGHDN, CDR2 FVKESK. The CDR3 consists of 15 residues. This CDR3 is CASSHRAYSGNTIYF. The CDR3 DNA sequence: TGTGCCAGCAGCCACAGGGCGTACTCTGGAAACACCATATATTTT. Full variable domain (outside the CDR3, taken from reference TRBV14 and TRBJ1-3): EAGVTQFPSHSVIEKGQTVTLRCDPISGHDNLYWYRRVMGKEIKFLLHFVKESKQDESGMPNNRFLAERTGGTYSTLKVQPAELEDSGVYFCASSHRAYSGNTIYFGEGSWLTVV.

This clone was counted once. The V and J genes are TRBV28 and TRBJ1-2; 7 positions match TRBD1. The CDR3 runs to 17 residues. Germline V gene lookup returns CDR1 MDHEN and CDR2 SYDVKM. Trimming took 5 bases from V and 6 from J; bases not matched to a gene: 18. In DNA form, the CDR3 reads TGTGCCAGCAGTGACTTTTTCGGACAGGAAGTTAGGGATGGCTACACCTTC. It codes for CASSDFFGQEVRDGYTF.